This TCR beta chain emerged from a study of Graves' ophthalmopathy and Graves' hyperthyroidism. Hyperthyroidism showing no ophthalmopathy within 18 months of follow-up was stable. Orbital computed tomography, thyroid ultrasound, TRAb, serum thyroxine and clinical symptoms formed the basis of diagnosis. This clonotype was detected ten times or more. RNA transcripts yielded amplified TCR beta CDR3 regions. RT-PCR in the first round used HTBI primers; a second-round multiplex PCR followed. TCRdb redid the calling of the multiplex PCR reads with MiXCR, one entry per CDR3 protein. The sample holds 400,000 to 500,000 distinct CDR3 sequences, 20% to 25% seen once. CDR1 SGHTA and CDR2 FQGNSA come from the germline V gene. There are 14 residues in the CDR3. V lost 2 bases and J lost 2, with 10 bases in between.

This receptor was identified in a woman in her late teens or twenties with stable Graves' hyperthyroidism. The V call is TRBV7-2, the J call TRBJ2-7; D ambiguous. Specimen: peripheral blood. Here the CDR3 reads CASSLNRVTYEQYF. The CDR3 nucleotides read TGTGCCAGCAGCTTAAATCGGGTTACCTACGAGCAGTACTTC.